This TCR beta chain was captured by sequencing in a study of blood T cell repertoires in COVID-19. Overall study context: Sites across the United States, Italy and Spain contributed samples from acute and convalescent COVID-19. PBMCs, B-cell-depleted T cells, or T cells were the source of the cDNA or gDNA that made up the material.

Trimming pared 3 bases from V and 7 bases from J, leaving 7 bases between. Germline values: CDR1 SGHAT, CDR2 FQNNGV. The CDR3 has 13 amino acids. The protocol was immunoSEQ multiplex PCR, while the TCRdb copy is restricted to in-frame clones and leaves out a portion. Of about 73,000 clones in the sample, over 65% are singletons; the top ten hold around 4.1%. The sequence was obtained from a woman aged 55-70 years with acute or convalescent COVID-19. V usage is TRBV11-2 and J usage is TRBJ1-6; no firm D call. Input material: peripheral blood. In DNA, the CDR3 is TGTGCCAGCAGCTTCTACGAGAATTCACCCCTCCACTTT. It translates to CASSFYENSPLHF.